The rows below give T cell receptor beta chains drawn from one sample of a study of cytomegalovirus exposure and HLA in healthy donors. Profiled with immunoSEQ multiplex PCR; TCRdb holds only in-frame clones, not every one. The sample yields 200,000 to 300,000 clones, 90% seen once. The sequencing sample was made of PBMCs. Source of these receptors: a woman in her thirties in good health and CMV-seronegative. CDR3s leave out the opening cysteine and the closing phenylalanine or tryptophan. Some rows have no size entry. The others give once, few or many, or a class for an expanded clone.

CDR3 protein	J gene	clone size	V gene
ASSPGRVHGYT	TRBJ1-2	.	TRBV14
ASASGLANEQF	TRBJ2-1	once	TRBV6-4
ASSLLDQETQY	TRBJ2-5	.	TRBV11-3
ASSPPRGEKLF	TRBJ1-4	.	TRBV28
ASRWTGGTDTQY	TRBJ2-3	.	TRBV27
ASSSFRVSNYGYT	TRBJ1-2	.	TRBV7-2
ASSLGRDGEKLF	TRBJ1-4	.	TRBV28
ASSESGGAETQY	TRBJ2-5	.	TRBV6-1
ASSGGSGYNEQF	TRBJ2-1	.	TRBV9
ASSPPKTAASGANVLT	TRBJ2-6	once	TRBV5-1
ASIDLAGYTDTQY	TRBJ2-3	.	TRBV10-1
ASSIDTSVKQF	TRBJ2-1	.	TRBV19
ASSIGQVPYTGYT	TRBJ1-2	.	TRBV19
ASSRDYSSYNEQF	TRBJ2-1	.	TRBV5-1
ASKTSGRSHEQY	TRBJ2-7	.	TRBV28